This TCR beta chain was retrieved from a study of cytomegalovirus exposure and HLA in healthy donors. Both 60 Vbeta primers and 13 Jbeta primers went into the PCR. Repertoires were generated with immunoSEQ multiplex PCR, while TCRdb's copy carries only in-frame clones and drops some. The sample carries about 200,000 clones, 70% to 80% recorded once. Sequenced material: PBMCs. The TCR sequence derives from a woman in her 30s in good health and CMV-seronegative.

DNA of the CDR3: TGTGCCAGCAGGGGGGCGGGGGGATACAATGAGCAGTTCTTC. This sequence encodes CASRGAGGYNEQFF. The chain recombines TRBV6-1 with TRBJ2-1; TRBD2 matches 8 bases. This CDR3 has 14 amino acids. Germline V gives CDR1 MNHNS, CDR2 SASEGT. The trim removed 6 bases at V and 4 bases at J, leaving 5 bases unmatched.